This T cell receptor (beta chain) was recovered during a study of blood T cell repertoires in COVID-19. Overall study: Acute-phase and convalescent COVID-19 samples originated in the United States, Italy and Spain. PBMCs, B-cell-depleted T cells, or T cells were the source of the cDNA or gDNA that made up the material.

Trimming took 7 bases from V and 1 from J, leaving 16 bases between them. Germline values: CDR1 MDHEN, CDR2 SYDVKM. The CDR3 totals 16 residues. As handled by the study authors: Amplified reference gene primers provided the basis for estimating nucleated cell counts. Clones were read by immunoSEQ multiplex PCR, and TCRdb kept only the in-frame ones, dropping some. The DNA gave D and trimming, while V, J and clone size come from that table. This sample yields about 72,000 clones, of which over 75% are seen a single time; approximately 11% belongs to the top ten. V usage is TRBV28 and J usage is TRBJ1-4; unclear D gene. Sequenced material: peripheral blood. The receptor was isolated from a man in his 70s with active or convalescent COVID-19. CDR3 sequence (DNA): TGTGCCAGCACCCAAAGTTTAGTGATAACTAATGAAAAACTGTTTTTT. It yields the protein CASTQSLVITNEKLFF. Variable domain in full (rest from reference TRBV28 and TRBJ1-4): DVKVTQSSRYLVKRTGEKVFLECVQDMDHENMFWYRQDPGLGLRLIYFSYDVKMKEKGDIPEGYSVSREKKERFSLILESASTNQTSMYLCASTQSLVITNEKLFFGSGTQLSVL.